The clone carrying this T cell receptor (beta chain) was observed a single time. At one end, the junction sequence differs from germline, possibly due to a read error. The data were obtained in a study of radiotherapy plus CTLA-4 blockade in lung cancer. Generated by immunoSEQ multiplex PCR, the TCRdb table keeps only in-frame clones and is missing some. Altogether 30,000 to 40,000 clones are present, 70% to 75% being singletons, with the ten largest covering approximately 14%. The CDR3 has 13 residues. Germline V gene lookup returns CDR1 MNHEY and CDR2 SMNVEV (reference sequence). Sequenced material: peripheral blood, taken from a patient treated with radiotherapy plus ipilimumab. This chain uses TRBV27 with TRBJ2-1; TRBD1 might be the D (5 bases). The sequence derives from a human donor with non-small cell lung cancer that progressed on radiotherapy plus ipilimumab. CDR3 in DNA: TGTGCCGGCAGAAAGGGGCCCTACAATGAGCAGTTCTTC. This encodes CAGRKGPYNEQFF.